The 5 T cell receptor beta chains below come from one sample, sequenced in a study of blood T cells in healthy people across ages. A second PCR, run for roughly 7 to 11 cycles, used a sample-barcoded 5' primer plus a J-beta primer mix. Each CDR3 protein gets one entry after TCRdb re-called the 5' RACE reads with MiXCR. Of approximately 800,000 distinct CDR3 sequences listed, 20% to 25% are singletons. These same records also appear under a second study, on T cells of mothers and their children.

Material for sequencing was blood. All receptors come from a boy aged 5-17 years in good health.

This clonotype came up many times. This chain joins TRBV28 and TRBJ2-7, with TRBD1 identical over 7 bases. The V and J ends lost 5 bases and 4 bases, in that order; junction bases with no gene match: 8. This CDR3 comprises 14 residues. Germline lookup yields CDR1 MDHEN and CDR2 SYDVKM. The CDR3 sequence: CASSTGTDGYEQYF. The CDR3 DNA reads TGTGCCAGCAGTACCGGGACAGATGGATACGAGCAGTACTTC.

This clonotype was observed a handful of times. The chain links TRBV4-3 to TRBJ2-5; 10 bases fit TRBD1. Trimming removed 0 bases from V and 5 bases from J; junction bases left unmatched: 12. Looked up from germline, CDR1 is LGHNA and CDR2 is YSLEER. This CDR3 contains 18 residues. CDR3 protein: CASSQDLLGTGVSETQYF. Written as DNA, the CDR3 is TGCGCCAGCAGCCAAGATTTGCTCGGGACAGGGGTGTCGGAGACCCAGTACTTC.

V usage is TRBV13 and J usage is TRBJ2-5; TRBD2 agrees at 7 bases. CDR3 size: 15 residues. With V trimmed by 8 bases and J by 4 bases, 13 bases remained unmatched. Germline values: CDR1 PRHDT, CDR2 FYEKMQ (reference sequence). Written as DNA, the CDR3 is TGTGCCAGCGCCATAGCGGGCCCCGTTGGAGAGACCCAGTACTTC. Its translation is CASAIAGPVGETQYF.

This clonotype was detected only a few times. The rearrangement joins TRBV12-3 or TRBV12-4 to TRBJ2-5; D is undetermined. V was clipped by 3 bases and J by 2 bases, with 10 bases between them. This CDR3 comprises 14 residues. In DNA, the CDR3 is TGTGCCAGCAGTTTGAGTCTGGGTCAAGAGACCCAGTACTTC. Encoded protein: CASSLSLGQETQYF.

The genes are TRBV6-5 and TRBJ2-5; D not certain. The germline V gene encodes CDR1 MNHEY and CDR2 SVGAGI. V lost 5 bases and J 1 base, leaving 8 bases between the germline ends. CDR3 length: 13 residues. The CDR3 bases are TGTGCCAGCAGTATACCACCCCAAGAGACCCAGTACTTC. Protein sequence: CASSIPPQETQYF.